The clone carrying this TCR beta chain occurred a few times. Its target is unknown. This specimen belongs to a study of identical twins. TCRdb reanalysed the 5' RACE reads using MiXCR and keeps one entry per CDR3 protein. Among about 530,000 distinct CDR3 sequences, approximately 16% were seen once, and the ten largest hold around 0.4%. General study points: Fewer insertions characterized abundant cord blood beta clonotypes, whereas memory repertoires showed none.

Germline V gives CDR1 DFQATT, CDR2 SNEGSKA (reference sequence). The V and J ends lost 3 bases and 10 bases respectively, with 10 bases between them. The CDR3 is 11 residues long. These data were likewise used in another study, on yellow fever vaccine responses in identical twins.

The receptor's source is a woman aged 18-29 years in good health. The source material was CD4+ T cells sorted from blood. The V gene is TRBV20-1, the J gene TRBJ2-1; weak D call: TRBD1 (5 bases). The CDR3 DNA follows: TGCAGTGCTAGCGGTGGGGCGGAGCAGTTCTTC. It codes for CSASGGAEQFF.